Shown below are 18 T cell receptor beta chains from a single sample sequenced in a study of T and B cells in COVID-19 patients. Blood genomic DNA input for TRB amplification was about 240-550 ng. BIOMED2 TRB-A/B primer pools were used in multiplex TRB PCR. Via MiXCR, TCRdb re-called the multiplex PCR reads, giving one row per CDR3 protein. The sample yields 6,000 or so distinct CDR3 sequences, around 33% seen once. Input material: blood. The origin of the receptors is a human donor with active COVID-19.

For this clonotype: An end of the junction differs from the germline gene, which may be a read error. The V call is TRBV5-3, the J call TRBJ1-1; possible D gene TRBD1, 6 bases. The J call may be in error: the DNA end matches TRBJ1-6 better. TRBV5-3 is classed as an ORF, of uncertain function. The CDR3 is 14 residues long. The CDR3 coding sequence is TGCGCCAGCAGCTTGGAACAGGGCCGCTCACCCCTCCACTTT. This translates into CASSLEQGRSPLHF.

The V gene is TRBV7-4, the J gene TRBJ1-6, with TRBD1 matching over 8 bases. Germline CDR1 is SGHVT and CDR2 is SQSDAQ. V lost 0 bases, J lost 9 bases, and 10 bases stayed unmatched. This CDR3 contains 17 residues. CDR3 coding DNA: TGTGCCAGCAGCTTAGCGTTCCACCGACAGGGGTGTTCACCCCTCCACTTT. Its translation is CASSLAFHRQGCSPLHF.

This clonotype was seen once. The CDR3 ends on some other residue instead of the conserved phenylalanine or tryptophan, so this is likely a read error. The V gene is TRBV28, the J gene TRBJ1-2, with TRBD1 identical over 7 bases. The CDR3 is made up of 14 amino acids. Unmatched junction bases numbered 4, after V lost 3 bases and J lost 3 bases. CDR1 MDHEN and CDR2 SYDVKM come from the germline V gene. The CDR3 loop is CASSLNRGDYGYTL. The CDR3 nucleotides are TGTGCCAGCAGTTTGAACAGGGGCGACTATGGCTACACCCTC.

This chain connects TRBV6-2 or TRBV6-3 to TRBJ1-3, with 9 bases matching TRBD1. With V trimmed by 7 bases and J by 2 bases, 9 bases remained unmatched. Germline V lookup: CDR1 MNHEY, CDR2 SVGEGT. This CDR3 has 16 residues. CDR3 DNA: TGTGCCAGCATCACCCCCGGGACAGGGACTGGAAACACCATATATTTT. This gives the protein CASITPGTGTGNTIYF.

The chain has TRBV20-1 and TRBJ1-4, with TRBD1 matching over 12 bases. This CDR3 spans 13 amino acids. With V trimmed by 5 bases and J by 8 bases, 3 bases remained unmatched. Germline V lookup: CDR1 DFQATT, CDR2 SNEGSKA (reference sequence). The CDR3 sequence: CSAGDRGREKLFF. CDR3 bases: TGCAGTGCTGGGGACAGGGGGCGAGAAAAACTGTTTTTT.

By frequency in the sample, this clonotype is medium-sized. The chain links TRBV6-5 to TRBJ1-2; 8 bases line up with TRBD1. V lost 6 bases and J lost 5; bases outside the gene matches: 5. This CDR3 contains 13 residues. CDR1 is MNHEY and CDR2 is SVGAGI in the germline V gene. The CDR3: CASSLDRGYGYTF. The DNA for the CDR3 is TGTGCCAGCAGCCTCGACAGGGGATATGGCTACACCTTC.

A few counts support this clonotype. This chain connects TRBV6-5 to TRBJ1-5, with 7 bases aligning to TRBD1. The V segment lost 5 bases and the J segment 1 base; nucleotides outside the gene matches: 8. Germline values: CDR1 MNHEY, CDR2 SVGAGI. CDR3 length: 16 residues. CDR3 DNA sequence: TGTGCCAGCAGTAAGACAGGGAAGGGCAGCAATCAGCCCCAGCATTTT. It is translated as CASSKTGKGSNQPQHF.

This clonotype rates as medium-sized. The chain couples TRBV6-1 to TRBJ1-5; 10 bases fit TRBD1. The trim removed 7 bases at V and 4 bases at J, leaving 4 bases unmatched. The CDR3 consists of 14 residues. From germline, CDR1 is MNHNS and CDR2 SASEGT. The DNA of the CDR3 is TGTGCCAGCACATGGGACAGGGGTAATCAGCCCCAGCATTTT. Translation gives CASTWDRGNQPQHF.

The V call is TRBV6-2 or TRBV6-3, the J call TRBJ2-3; no clear D. CDR3 length equals 16 residues. CDR1 and CDR2 from the germline V gene are MNHEY and SVGEGT. The V end lost 5 bases, the J end lost 0 bases, and 15 bases lay between the germline ends. As DNA, the CDR3 is TGTGCCAGCAGTCCCCGGGCCCTCTTTAGCACAGATACGCAGTATTTT. Amino acid sequence: CASSPRALFSTDTQYF.

The V and J genes are TRBV4-3 and TRBJ2-1; 9 nucleotides line up with TRBD1. Germline V gene sequence: CDR1 LGHNA, CDR2 YSLEER. The CDR3 length is 17 residues. V was pared by 0 bases and J by 5 bases, with 8 bases of the junction left unmatched. The CDR3 loop reads CASSQDWGDRVDNEQFF. For the CDR3, the DNA is TGCGCCAGCAGCCAAGATTGGGGGGACAGGGTTGACAATGAGCAGTTCTTC.

This chain joins TRBV7-2 and TRBJ2-1; TRBD2 aligns across 11 bases. J was trimmed by 6 bases and V by 4 bases; bases with no gene match: 8. The CDR3 is 16 amino acids. Looked up from germline, CDR1 is SGHTA and CDR2 is FQGNSA. The chain's CDR3 is CASSSTSGSGINEQFF. DNA for the CDR3: TGTGCCAGCAGCTCTACTAGCGGGAGTGGGATCAATGAGCAGTTCTTC.

This clonotype was counted only a few times. This chain's CDR3 is CASGGANGDYGYTF. CDR3 DNA: TGTGCCAGCGGAGGTGCGAACGGGGACTATGGCTACACCTTC. V usage is TRBV5-6 and J usage is TRBJ1-2, with D hard to call. There are 14 residues in the CDR3. V was shortened by 7 bases and J by 3 bases, with 16 bases between the two germline ends. The V gene's germline CDR1 is SGHDT and CDR2 YYEEEE.

The J gene is TRBJ2-7, the V gene TRBV6-5, with 8 bases that match TRBD1. CDR1 is MNHEY and CDR2 is SVGAGI in the germline V gene. This CDR3 is built from 14 residues. Trimming at V came to 6 bases and at J to 2 bases, leaving 6 bases not matched to a gene. CDR3 DNA: TGTGCCAGCAGCCAGACAGGGGTAACCTACGAGCAGTACTTC. This sequence encodes CASSQTGVTYEQYF.

The chain links TRBV6-5 to TRBJ2-3; 14 nucleotides match TRBD2. CDR3 length equals 18 residues. With V trimmed by 2 bases and J by 1 base, 5 bases remained unmatched. CDR1 and CDR2 from the germline V gene are MNHEY and SVGAGI. CDR3 sequence: CASSYGTSGSIGTDTQYF. In DNA, the CDR3 is TGTGCCAGCAGTTACGGGACTAGCGGGAGCATTGGCACAGATACGCAGTATTTT.

This clonotype rates as medium-sized. The chain joins TRBV6-2 or TRBV6-3 to TRBJ1-5; no clear D. V lost 6 bases and J lost 2, with 11 bases in between. CDR3 size: 14 residues. The germline gives CDR1 MNHEY, CDR2 SVGEGT. The CDR3 DNA sequence: TGTGCCAGCAGCCCAGCCGGGGGCAATCAGCCCCAGCATTTT. It specifies CASSPAGGNQPQHF.

This clonotype is judged medium-sized. The CDR3 DNA is TGTGCCAGTAGTATGGATGTCGAAAATCCCCAGGCAGATACGCAGTATTTT. This encodes CASSMDVENPQADTQYF. The rearrangement joins TRBV19 to TRBJ2-3; D call uncertain. The ends were cut back, 3 bases at V and 4 bases at J, with 20 bases in the middle. CDR1 and CDR2 from the germline V gene are LNHDA and SQIVND (reference sequence). This CDR3 region has 17 residues. The variable domain in full, completed from reference TRBV19 and TRBJ2-3, reads DGGITQSPKYLFRKEGQNVTLSCEQNLNHDAMYWYRQDPGQGLRLIYYSQIVNDFQKGDIAEGYSVSREKKESFPLTVTSAQKNPTAFYLCASSMDVENPQADTQYFGPGTRLTVL.

This clonotype showed up just a few times. CDR3 DNA sequence: TGTGCCAGCAGCGTAAATGGCCGAGGGGAAAAACTGTTTTTT. Its translation is CASSVNGRGEKLFF. The chain recombines TRBV5-4 with TRBJ1-4, with D unresolved. Germline lookup yields CDR1 SGHNT and CDR2 YYREEE (reference sequence). Trimming cost V 4 bases and J 8 bases, with 15 bases left between them. The CDR3 has 14 amino acids.

This clonotype appeared a few times. The chain recombines TRBV27 with TRBJ2-1; 11 bases are a match to TRBD2. The CDR3 totals 15 residues. Germline loops: CDR1 MNHEY, CDR2 SMNVEV (reference sequence). V trimming: 4 bases; J trimming: 8 bases; junction bases outside the gene matches: 7. CDR3 bases: TGTGCCAGCAGTTCTTTAGCGGGAGGGGGGGATGAGCAGTTCTTC. It yields the protein CASSSLAGGGDEQFF.